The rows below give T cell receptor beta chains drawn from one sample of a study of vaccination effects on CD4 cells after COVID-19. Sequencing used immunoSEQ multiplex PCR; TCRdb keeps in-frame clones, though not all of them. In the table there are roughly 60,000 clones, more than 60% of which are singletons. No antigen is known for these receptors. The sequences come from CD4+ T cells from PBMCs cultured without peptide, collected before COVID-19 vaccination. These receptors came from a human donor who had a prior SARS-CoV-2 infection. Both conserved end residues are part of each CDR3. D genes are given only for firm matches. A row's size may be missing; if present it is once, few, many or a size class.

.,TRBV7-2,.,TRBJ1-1,CASTLVRGSTEAFF,TGTGCCAGCACCTTGGTGAGGGGTAGCACTGAAGCTTTCTTT
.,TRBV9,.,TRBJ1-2,CASSAGGISYGYTF,TGTGCCAGCAGCGCGGGAGGGATCTCCTATGGCTACACCTTC
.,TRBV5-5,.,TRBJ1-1,CASSLRLLMNTEAFF,TGTGCCAGCAGCCTGCGACTGCTTATGAACACTGAAGCTTTCTTT
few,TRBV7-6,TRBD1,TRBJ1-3,CASSLGTGGFGNTIYF,TGTGCCAGCAGCTTAGGGACAGGGGGCTTTGGAAACACCATATATTTT
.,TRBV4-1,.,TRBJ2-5,CASSQDIGRGGQETQYF,TGCGCCAGCAGCCAAGATATAGGAAGGGGAGGCCAAGAGACCCAGTACTTC
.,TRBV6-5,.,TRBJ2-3,CATQPGGTDTQYF,TGTGCCACCCAACCAGGGGGCACAGATACGCAGTATTTT
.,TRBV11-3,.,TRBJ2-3,CASSLGSGVTQYF,TGTGCCAGCAGCTTAGGCAGCGGAGTTACGCAGTATTTT
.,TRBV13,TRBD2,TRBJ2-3,CASSRGDASDTQYF,TGTGCCAGCAGCCGGGGGGACGCCTCAGATACGCAGTATTTT
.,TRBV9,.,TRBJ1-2,CASSLRQFPNYGYTF,TGTGCCAGCAGCTTACGACAATTTCCTAACTATGGCTACACCTTC
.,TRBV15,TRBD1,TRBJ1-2,CATSREQGARGYTF,TGTGCCACCAGCAGGGAACAGGGGGCGCGAGGCTACACCTTC
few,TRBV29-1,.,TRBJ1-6,CSVGEGADSPLHF,TGCAGCGTTGGGGAGGGTGCGGATTCACCCCTCCACTTT
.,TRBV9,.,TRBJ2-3,CASSPRLLTDTQYF,TGTGCCAGCAGCCCCAGACTACTCACAGATACGCAGTATTTT
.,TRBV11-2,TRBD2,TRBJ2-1,CASSPGLAYYNEQFF,TGTGCCAGCAGCCCGGGACTAGCCTATTACAATGAGCAGTTCTTC
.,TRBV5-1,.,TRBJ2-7,CASSLDFGGSYEQYF,TGCGCCAGCAGCTTGGATTTTGGGGGGTCTTACGAGCAGTACTTC
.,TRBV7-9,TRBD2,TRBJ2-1,CASSFRTSGKDRNEQFF,TGTGCCAGCAGCTTCCGGACTAGCGGGAAGGACCGAAATGAGCAGTTCTTC
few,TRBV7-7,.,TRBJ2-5,CASSLSGGKTQYF,TGTGCTAGCAGCCTTTCGGGGGGCAAGACCCAGTACTTC
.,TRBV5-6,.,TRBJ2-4,CASSSPKVARNIQYF,TGTGCCAGCAGCTCCCCCAAGGTGGCGCGGAACATTCAGTACTTC
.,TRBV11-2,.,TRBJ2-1,CASRVLGGNEQFF,TGTGCCAGCAGAGTTCTAGGCGGGAATGAGCAGTTCTTC
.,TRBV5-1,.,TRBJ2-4,CASSFGNGADIQYF,TGCGCCAGCAGCTTCGGGAACGGGGCGGACATTCAGTACTTC
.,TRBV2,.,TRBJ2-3,CASSRTSGADTQYF,TGTGCCAGCAGCAGAACCTCAGGGGCAGATACGCAGTATTTT
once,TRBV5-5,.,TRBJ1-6,CASSADSHSYNSPLHF,TGTGCCAGCAGCGCGGACAGTCACTCCTATAATTCACCCCTCCACTTT
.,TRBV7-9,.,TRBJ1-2,CASGARAIYGYTF,TGTGCCAGCGGGGCCAGGGCCATCTATGGCTACACCTTC
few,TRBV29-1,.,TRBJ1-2,CSADRNYGYTF,TGCAGCGCCGACAGGAACTATGGCTACACCTTC
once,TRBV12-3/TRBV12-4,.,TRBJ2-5,CASSLYRQETQYF,TGTGCCAGCAGTTTGTACAGACAAGAGACCCAGTACTTC
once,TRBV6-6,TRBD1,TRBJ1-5,CASRETGANQPQHF,TGTGCCAGCAGAGAAACAGGGGCGAATCAGCCCCAGCATTTT
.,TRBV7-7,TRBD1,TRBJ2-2,CASSYQTGYTGELFF,TGTGCTAGCAGCTACCAGACAGGGTACACCGGGGAGCTGTTTTTT
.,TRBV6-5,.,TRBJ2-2,CASDSGIYTGELFF,TGTGCCAGCGATTCGGGGATCTACACCGGGGAGCTGTTTTTT
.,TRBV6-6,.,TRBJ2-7,CASSNLSWRQYF,TGTGCCAGCAGTAACCTTTCCTGGAGGCAGTACTTC
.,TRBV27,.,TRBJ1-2,CATCRSGRMGFNYGYTF,TGTGCCACCTGCCGCTCGGGACGTATGGGATTTAACTATGGCTACACCTTC
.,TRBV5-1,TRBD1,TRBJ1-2,CASSNTGTGYSSTF,TGCGCCAGCAGCAACACCGGGACAGGGTATTCTTCCACCTTC
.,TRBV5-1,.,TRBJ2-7,CASSYQGSRPAGYEQYF,TGCGCCAGCAGCTACCAGGGGTCCCGCCCAGCGGGCTACGAGCAGTACTTC
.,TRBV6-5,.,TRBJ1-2,CASTTDSYYGYTF,TGTGCCAGCACCACCGACAGCTACTATGGCTACACCTTC
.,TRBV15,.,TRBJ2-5,CATSSRAGGETQYF,TGTGCCACCAGCTCCAGGGCTGGTGGAGAGACCCAGTACTTC
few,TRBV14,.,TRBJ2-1,CASSQGPYNEQFF,TGTGCCAGCAGCCAGGGACCCTACAATGAGCAGTTCTTC
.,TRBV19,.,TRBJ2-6,CASSIVGDRGSGANVLTF,TGTGCCAGTAGTATTGTCGGGGATCGGGGCTCTGGGGCCAACGTCCTGACTTTC
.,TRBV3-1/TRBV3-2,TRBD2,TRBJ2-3,CASSHPGLAGGPVDTQYF,TGTGCCAGCAGCCACCCGGGACTAGCGGGGGGGCCGGTAGATACGCAGTATTTT
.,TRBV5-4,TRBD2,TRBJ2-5,CASSLSGGRETQYF,TGTGCCAGCAGCTTGTCAGGCGGGAGGGAGACCCAGTACTTC
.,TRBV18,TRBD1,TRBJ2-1,CASSLPGQGPLSTYNEQFF,TGTGCCAGCTCACTTCCGGGACAGGGACCCCTATCCACCTACAATGAGCAGTTCTTC
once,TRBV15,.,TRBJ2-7,CATSRGGDLVGAYEQYF,TGTGCCACCAGCAGAGGGGGGGACTTAGTGGGGGCCTACGAGCAGTACTTC
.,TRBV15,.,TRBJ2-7,CATSTGAGREQYF,TGTGCCACCAGTACGGGGGCGGGTAGGGAGCAGTACTTC
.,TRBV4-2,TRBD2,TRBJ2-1,CASSQDYAGGYNEQFF,TGTGCCAGCAGCCAAGATTACGCGGGGGGCTACAATGAGCAGTTCTTC
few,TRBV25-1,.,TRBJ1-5,CASSESGRGGNQPQHF,TGTGCCAGCAGTGAATCCGGCAGGGGAGGCAATCAGCCCCAGCATTTT
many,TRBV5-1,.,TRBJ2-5,CASSFNTQETQYF,TGCGCCAGCAGCTTCAACACCCAAGAGACCCAGTACTTC
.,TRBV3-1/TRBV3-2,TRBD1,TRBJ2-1,CASSQRQGVREQFF,TGTGCCAGCAGCCAAAGACAGGGGGTTAGGGAGCAGTTCTTC
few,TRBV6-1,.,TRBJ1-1,CASSEGGLGTEAFF,TGTGCCAGCAGTGAAGGGGGATTAGGAACTGAAGCTTTCTTT